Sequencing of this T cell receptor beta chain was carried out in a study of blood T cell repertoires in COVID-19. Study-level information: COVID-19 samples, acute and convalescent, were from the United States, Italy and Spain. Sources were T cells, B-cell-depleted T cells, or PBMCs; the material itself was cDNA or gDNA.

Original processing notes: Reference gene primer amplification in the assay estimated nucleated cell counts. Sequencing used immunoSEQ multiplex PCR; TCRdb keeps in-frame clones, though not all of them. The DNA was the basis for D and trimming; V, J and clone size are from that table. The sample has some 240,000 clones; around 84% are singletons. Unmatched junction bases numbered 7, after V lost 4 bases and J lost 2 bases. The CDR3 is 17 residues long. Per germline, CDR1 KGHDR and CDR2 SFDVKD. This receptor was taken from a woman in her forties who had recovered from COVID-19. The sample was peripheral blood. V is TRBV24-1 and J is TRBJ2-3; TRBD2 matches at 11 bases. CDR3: CATSDPASGGTTDTQYF. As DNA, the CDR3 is TGTGCCACCAGTGACCCCGCTAGCGGGGGGACCACAGATACGCAGTATTTT.